This passage covers 3 T cell receptor beta chains from one sample sequenced in a study of monozygotic twins with inflammatory bowel disease. Using the 5' RACE reads, TCRdb records one entry per CDR3 protein without DNA. The sample data list a few hundred thousand distinct CDR3 sequences. Material for sequencing was blood. These TCRs come from a human donor with ulcerative colitis or Crohn's disease, or a healthy co-twin of an affected twin (not recorded which).

This sequence joins TRBV24-1 and TRBJ2-5. This CDR3 has 12 residues. In germline, CDR1 is KGHDR, CDR2 SFDVKD. This CDR3 is CATEGNQETQYF.

The chain recombines TRBV4-2 with TRBJ2-1; TCRdb names TRBD1, which stays unverified in the absence of DNA. From germline, CDR1 is LGHNA and CDR2 YNFKEQ. The CDR3 spans 16 residues. CDR3 loop: CASSQTGGFGVFEQFF.

J is TRBJ2-3 and V is TRBV7-9. Per germline, CDR1 SEHNR and CDR2 FQNEAQ (reference sequence). The CDR3 runs 14 residues. CDR3 region: CASILNGGTDTQYF.